This is a list of T cell receptor beta chains from one sample in a study of shared clonotypes between healthy human individuals. The assay was immunoSEQ multiplex PCR, and TCRdb's table has in-frame clones only and misses some. This table has roughly 520,000 clones, around 96% appearing once. Sequencing was carried out using naive CD4+ T cells sorted from blood. All receptors derive from a woman between 25 and 40 years old in good health. Each CDR3 is given with its conserved first and last residue. D genes are given only for firm matches. The listing skips clone size in some rows; elsewhere it reads once, few, many or a size class.

abundance	d_gene	v_gene	j_gene	CDR3aa	CDR3nt
-	-	TRBV5-5	TRBJ2-2	CASRARADTGELFF	TGTGCCAGCAGAGCTAGGGCGGACACCGGGGAGCTGTTTTTT
-	-	TRBV7-8	TRBJ1-6	CASSAHRETYNSPLHF	TGTGCCAGCAGCGCCCACAGGGAAACCTATAATTCACCCCTCCACTTT
few	-	TRBV2	TRBJ2-7	CASSLHYEQYF	TGTGCCAGCAGTCTTCACTACGAGCAGTACTTC
-	TRBD1	TRBV5-1	TRBJ1-4	CASSLGTGPANEKLFF	TGCGCCAGCAGCTTGGGGACAGGGCCGGCTAATGAAAAACTGTTTTTT
-	TRBD2	TRBV7-8	TRBJ2-1	CASSSVFSGRPLNEQFF	TGTGCCAGCAGCTCGGTATTTAGCGGGAGGCCTCTCAATGAGCAGTTCTTC
-	-	TRBV19	TRBJ1-1	CASRTEMNTEAFF	TGTGCCAGTAGGACCGAGATGAACACTGAAGCTTTCTTT
-	-	TRBV5-8	TRBJ1-2	CASSLVRNYGYTF	TGTGCCAGCAGCTTGGTCAGAAACTATGGCTACACCTTC
-	TRBD2	TRBV14	TRBJ2-7	CASSQDGGEPYEQYF	TGTGCCAGCAGCCAAGATGGGGGGGAACCCTACGAGCAGTACTTC
-	TRBD2	TRBV5-1	TRBJ2-3	CATGLAGDTQYF	TGCGCCACGGGACTAGCGGGAGATACGCAGTATTTT
once	TRBD1	TRBV2	TRBJ1-2	CASTPGQGIYGYTF	TGTGCCAGCACCCCGGGACAGGGGATTTATGGCTACACCTTC
once	TRBD1	TRBV19	TRBJ2-7	CASSRDRVYEQYF	TGTGCCAGTTCCCGGGACAGGGTCTACGAGCAGTACTTC
once	-	TRBV29-1	TRBJ2-6	CSVRDSGANVLTF	TGCAGCGTCAGGGACTCTGGGGCCAACGTCCTGACTTTC
-	-	TRBV2	TRBJ2-7	CASSDSSYEQYF	TGTGCCAGCAGTGACAGCTCCTACGAGCAGTACTTC
once	-	TRBV10-3	TRBJ2-5	CAISDVGGRQETQYF	TGTGCCATCAGTGATGTAGGGGGTAGGCAAGAGACCCAGTACTTC
-	-	TRBV11-2	TRBJ2-3	CASSASGADTQYF	TGTGCCAGCAGCGCGTCGGGAGCAGATACGCAGTATTTT
-	TRBD2	TRBV18	TRBJ2-3	CASSKLAGADTQYF	TGTGCCAGCTCAAAGCTAGCGGGAGCAGATACGCAGTATTTT